The 21 T cell receptor beta chains given below trace back to one sample, sequenced in a study of cytomegalovirus exposure and HLA in healthy donors. Primers: 60 Vbeta forward and 13 Jbeta reverse. Sequencing was performed with immunoSEQ multiplex PCR; in TCRdb, only in-frame clones are kept and a portion is missing. Recorded here are roughly 42,000 clones; the top ten clones represent 1% to 1.5%. Sequenced material: PBMCs. These receptor sequences come from a man aged 25-40 years in good health and CMV-seronegative.

The chain couples TRBV6-5 to TRBJ1-5; tentative D call: TRBD1 (5 bases). The ends were cut back, 6 bases at V and 0 bases at J, with 12 bases in the middle. The CDR3 runs to 15 residues. Germline assignment: CDR1 MNHEY and CDR2 SVGAGI. The CDR3 here is CASRETVYSNQPQHF. The CDR3 DNA follows: TGTGCCAGCAGAGAGACAGTTTATAGCAATCAGCCCCAGCATTTT.

Here the CDR3 DNA reads TGCGCCAGCAGCTTGCGGGGAAGCGCCTACGAGCAGTACTTC. Protein product: CASSLRGSAYEQYF. The chain combines TRBV5-1 with TRBJ2-7; D might be TRBD2 (5 bases). Germline V gene sequence: CDR1 SGHRS, CDR2 YFSETQ. The V and J ends lost 1 base and 2 bases respectively, with 10 bases between them. The CDR3 runs to 14 residues.

The V gene is TRBV30, the J gene TRBJ2-1; 10 bases line up with TRBD2. V gave up 7 bases and J gave up 4 bases; unmatched junction bases: 7. The CDR3 totals 14 residues. Germline V lookup: CDR1 GTSNPN, CDR2 SVGIG (reference sequence). CDR3 nucleotides: TGTGCCTCGACCGGGACTAGCGTTTACAATGAGCAGTTCTTC. It specifies CASTGTSVYNEQFF. The full variable domain, rest sourced from reference TRBV30 and TRBJ2-1, is SQTIHQWPATLVQPVGSPLSLECTVEGTSNPNLYWYRQAAGRGLQLLFYSVGIGQISSEVPQNLSASRPQDRQFILSSKKLLLSDSGFYLCASTGTSVYNEQFFGPGTRLTVL.

The chain employs TRBV7-2 and TRBJ1-2; a possible D gene is TRBD1 (6 bases). The CDR3 contains 16 residues. Per the germline V gene, CDR1 is SGHTA and CDR2 is FQGNSA. Trimming removed 2 bases from V and 0 bases from J, with 13 bases in between. The CDR3 DNA follows: TGTGCCAGCAGCTTATGGGCAGGGGAAGCTAACTATGGCTACACCTTC. Translating it yields CASSLWAGEANYGYTF.

The chain links TRBV27 to TRBJ2-3; 7 positions agree with TRBD2. The germline V gene encodes CDR1 MNHEY and CDR2 SMNVEV (reference sequence). The V and J ends lost 4 bases and 3 bases, in that order; junction bases with no gene match: 10. The length of the CDR3 is 16 residues. The CDR3 nucleotides read TGTGCCAGCAGTTACCAGGGCGGGAGCCGGACAGATACGCAGTATTTT. It specifies CASSYQGGSRTDTQYF.

The rearrangement uses TRBV19 and TRBJ2-7; D perhaps matches TRBD2 (5 bases). The CDR3 sequence is 14 residues long. Trimming pared 5 bases from V and 2 bases from J, leaving 13 bases between. Germline lookup yields CDR1 LNHDA and CDR2 SQIVND (reference sequence). The CDR3 spells CASSPRDGTYEQYF. Here the CDR3 DNA reads TGTGCCAGTAGTCCCCGGGATGGCACCTACGAGCAGTACTTC.

V usage is TRBV25-1 and J usage is TRBJ2-5, with a tentative D call TRBD2 (6 bases). Per the germline V gene, CDR1 is MGHDK and CDR2 is SYGVNS. V dropped 8 bases and J dropped 5 bases, with 12 bases sitting between them. This CDR3 comprises 12 residues. Written as DNA, the CDR3 is TGTGCCAGCCGCCTACGGGGGGAGACCCAGTACTTC. This encodes CASRLRGETQYF. The whole variable domain, remainder taken from reference TRBV25-1 and TRBJ2-5, is EADIYQTPRYLVIGTGKKITLECSQTMGHDKMYWYQQDPGMELHLIHYSYGVNSTEKGDLSSESTVSRIRTEHFPLTLESARPSHTSQYLCASRLRGETQYFGPGTRLLVL.

The chain joins TRBV30 to TRBJ1-1, with a weak D call TRBD1 (5 bases). V lost 3 bases and J lost 3, with 20 bases in between. This CDR3 region has 16 residues. Germline V gene sequence: CDR1 GTSNPN, CDR2 SVGIG (reference sequence). This chain's CDR3 is CAWRDPLFWGHTEAFF. The CDR3 nucleotides read TGTGCCTGGAGAGACCCCCTTTTCTGGGGCCACACTGAAGCTTTCTTT.

The chain employs TRBV4-1 and TRBJ1-2; TRBD1 agrees at 8 bases. The CDR3 length is 15 residues. V dropped 0 bases and J dropped 6; count of bases not matched to a gene: 6. From germline, CDR1 is MGHRA and CDR2 YSYEKL. CDR3 residues: CASSQDPVTGDGYTF. The CDR3 DNA sequence: TGCGCCAGCAGCCAAGATCCGGTGACAGGGGATGGCTACACCTTC.

V usage is TRBV11-3 and J usage is TRBJ2-7, with D possibly matching TRBD2 (7 bases). The V end lost 6 bases, the J end lost 0 bases, and 15 bases lay between the germline ends. CDR1 is SGHNT, CDR2 YENEEA, per germline. The CDR3 covers 15 residues. The CDR3, as DNA: TGTGCCAGCAGTCTAGGGGGGGCGAGCTCCTACGAGCAGTACTTC. Its protein product is CASSLGGASSYEQYF.

This chain links TRBV4-3 with TRBJ1-1; TRBD1 agrees at 7 bases. Germline-derived CDR1 and CDR2 are LGHNA and YSLEER. The CDR3 runs 15 residues. J lost 4 bases, V lost 4 bases, and 9 bases had no gene match. Here the CDR3 reads CASSLARGHATEAFF. The CDR3 DNA reads as TGCGCCAGCAGCCTAGCTAGGGGGCATGCCACTGAAGCTTTCTTT.

The V call is TRBV27, the J call TRBJ2-5; D is unresolved. Trimming cost V 2 bases and J 3 bases, with 7 bases left between them. Germline CDR1 reads MNHEY; CDR2 reads SMNVEV (reference sequence). CDR3 length equals 13 residues. The CDR3 sequence: CASSLHGEETQYF. The CDR3 nucleotides are TGTGCCAGCAGTTTACACGGTGAAGAGACCCAGTACTTC.

This chain connects TRBV6-1 to TRBJ1-5; a weak D match, TRBD1 (6 bases). The CDR3 is made up of 11 amino acids. CDR1 MNHNS and CDR2 SASEGT come from the germline V gene. The germline V and J ends were trimmed by 8 bases and 6 bases, with 8 bases remaining between them. The chain's CDR3 is CASGGAQPQHF. The CDR3 bases are TGTGCCAGCGGGGGGGCTCAGCCCCAGCATTTT.

The chain is built from TRBV7-9 and TRBJ2-7, with D possibly being TRBD2 (6 bases). V lost 5 bases to trimming and J lost 7 bases, with 15 bases between them. CDR1 SEHNR and CDR2 FQNEAQ come from the germline V gene (reference sequence). This CDR3 contains 13 residues. CDR3 residues: CASSPRDSVEQYF. In DNA form, the CDR3 reads TGTGCCAGCAGCCCCCGGGACTCCGTGGAGCAGTACTTC.

The chain links TRBV18 to TRBJ2-7; D ambiguous. Trimming took off 3 bases at V and 12 bases at J, with 9 bases between the two ends. The germline V gene encodes CDR1 KGHSH and CDR2 LQKENI. The CDR3 totals 10 residues. CDR3 loop: CASSPPLRYF. The CDR3 DNA reads as TGTGCCAGCTCACCCCCCCTTCGGTACTTC.

The chain employs TRBV29-1 and TRBJ2-5, with D possibly matching TRBD2 (5 bases). From germline, CDR1 is SQVTM and CDR2 ANQGSEA. The CDR3 has 14 amino acids. Trimming cost V 4 bases and J 0 bases, with 12 bases left between them. CDR3 protein: CSVVIGVHQETQYF. The CDR3 DNA sequence: TGCAGCGTTGTCATCGGGGTACACCAAGAGACCCAGTACTTC. The full variable domain, completed using reference TRBV29-1 and TRBJ2-5, is SAVISQKPSRDICQRGTSLTIQCQVDSQVTMMFWYRQQPGQSLTLIATANQGSEATYESGFVIDKFPISRPNLTFSTLTVSNMSPEDSSIYLCSVVIGVHQETQYFGPGTRLLVL.

This chain uses TRBV4-1 with TRBJ2-7; no firm D call. Trimming shortened V by 0 bases and J by 4 bases, and 10 bases separated the two germline ends. The germline V gene has CDR1 MGHRA and CDR2 YSYEKL. The CDR3 runs to 14 residues. CDR3 residues: CASSQDYPGYEQYF. The CDR3 region has the DNA TGCGCCAGCAGCCAAGACTACCCCGGGTACGAGCAGTACTTC.

The chain is built from TRBV6-5 and TRBJ1-2; 8 bases align to TRBD1. After removal of 7 bases from V and 7 bases from J, the junction contained 5 bases not matched to a gene. This CDR3 region has 12 residues. Germline lookup yields CDR1 MNHEY and CDR2 SVGAGI. The CDR3 bases are TGTGCCAGCAATCAGGGGGCGGGTGGCTACACCTTC. This translates into CASNQGAGGYTF.

The CDR3 coding sequence is TGCGCCAGCAGCTCGACTAGCGGGAACTACGAGCAGTACTTC. This codes for CASSSTSGNYEQYF. This sequence joins TRBV5-1 and TRBJ2-7, with 11 nucleotides matching TRBD2. Trimming removed 3 bases from V and 3 bases from J; junction bases left unmatched: 2. The germline V gene encodes CDR1 SGHRS and CDR2 YFSETQ. The CDR3 is 14 residues long.

The genes are TRBV4-2 and TRBJ2-3; TRBD1 is a possible D gene (5 bases). CDR1 LGHNA and CDR2 YNFKEQ come from the germline V gene. The CDR3 sequence is 18 residues long. The V and J ends lost 1 base and 2 bases respectively, with 19 bases between them. The CDR3: CASSQAISGKLVTDTQYF. The CDR3, as DNA: TGTGCCAGCAGCCAAGCAATATCAGGGAAGCTCGTCACAGATACGCAGTATTTT.

The rearrangement joins TRBV19 to TRBJ1-1; the D is unclear. CDR3 size: 14 residues. Trimming took off 3 bases at V and 1 base at J, with 9 bases between the two ends. The germline CDR1 and CDR2 sequences are LNHDA and SQIVND (reference sequence). Written as DNA, the CDR3 is TGTGCCAGTAGTATCGGACTGGCGAACACTGAAGCTTTCTTT. Encoded protein: CASSIGLANTEAFF.